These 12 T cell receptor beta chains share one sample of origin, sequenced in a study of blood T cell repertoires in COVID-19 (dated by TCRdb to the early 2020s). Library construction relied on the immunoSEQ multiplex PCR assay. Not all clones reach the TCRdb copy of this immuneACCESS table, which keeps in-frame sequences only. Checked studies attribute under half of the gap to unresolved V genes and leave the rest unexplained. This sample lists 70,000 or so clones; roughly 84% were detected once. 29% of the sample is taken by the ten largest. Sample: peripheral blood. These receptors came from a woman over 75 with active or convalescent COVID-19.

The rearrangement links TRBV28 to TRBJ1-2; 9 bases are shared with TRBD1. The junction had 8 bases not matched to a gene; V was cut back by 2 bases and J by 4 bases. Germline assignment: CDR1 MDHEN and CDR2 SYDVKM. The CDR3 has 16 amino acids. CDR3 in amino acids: CASSLEEGTGSYGYTF. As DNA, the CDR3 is TGTGCCAGCAGTTTAGAGGAAGGGACAGGGTCCTATGGCTACACCTTC.

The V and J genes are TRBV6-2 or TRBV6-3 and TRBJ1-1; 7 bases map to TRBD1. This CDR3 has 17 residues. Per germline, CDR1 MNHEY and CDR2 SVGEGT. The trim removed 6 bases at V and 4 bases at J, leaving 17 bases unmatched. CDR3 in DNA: TGTGCCAGCAGCTATTCGGGTCTGGGCAGGGGGGTCACTGAAGCTTTCTTT. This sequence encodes CASSYSGLGRGVTEAFF.

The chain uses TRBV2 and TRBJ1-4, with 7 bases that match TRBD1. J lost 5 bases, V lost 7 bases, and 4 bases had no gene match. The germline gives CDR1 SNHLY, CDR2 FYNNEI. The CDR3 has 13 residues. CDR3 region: CASKRGPNEKLFF. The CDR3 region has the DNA TGTGCCAGCAAAAGGGGGCCCAATGAAAAACTGTTTTTT.

The DNA for the CDR3 is TGTGCCAGCAGCTTAGGCGGAGGGGCACTCTACGAGCAGTACTTC. Its translation is CASSLGGGALYEQYF. The chain combines TRBV11-3 with TRBJ2-7; tentative D call: TRBD2 (6 bases). This CDR3 has 15 residues. V shed 1 base and J shed 3 bases, with 13 bases lying between them. CDR1 is SGHNT and CDR2 is YENEEA in the germline V gene.

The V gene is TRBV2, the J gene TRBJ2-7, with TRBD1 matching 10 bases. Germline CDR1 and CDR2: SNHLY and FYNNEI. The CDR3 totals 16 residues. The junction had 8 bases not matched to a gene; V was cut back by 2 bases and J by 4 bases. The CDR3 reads CASSESIRTGGYEQYF. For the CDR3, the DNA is TGTGCCAGCAGTGAATCGATTCGGACAGGGGGATACGAGCAGTACTTC.

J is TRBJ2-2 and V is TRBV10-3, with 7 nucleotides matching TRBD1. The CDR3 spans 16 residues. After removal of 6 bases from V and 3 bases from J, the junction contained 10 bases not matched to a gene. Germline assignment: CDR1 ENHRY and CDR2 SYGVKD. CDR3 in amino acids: CAIRPQGEWYTGELFF. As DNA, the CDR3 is TGTGCCATCAGGCCGCAGGGGGAATGGTACACCGGGGAGCTGTTTTTT.

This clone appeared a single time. CDR3 nucleotides: TGCGCCAGCAGCCAAGAGTTGGGACTACTAGAAGGAAACACCATATATTTT. It translates to CASSQELGLLEGNTIYF. The chain recombines TRBV4-3 with TRBJ1-3, with D possibly TRBD1 on 5 matching bases. Trimming took off 0 bases at V and 4 bases at J, with 16 bases between the two ends. CDR3 size: 17 residues. Germline V gene lookup returns CDR1 LGHNA and CDR2 YSLEER.

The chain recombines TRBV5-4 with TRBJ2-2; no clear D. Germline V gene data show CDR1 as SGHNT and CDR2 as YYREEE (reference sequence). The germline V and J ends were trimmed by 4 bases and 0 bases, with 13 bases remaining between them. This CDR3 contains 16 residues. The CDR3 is CASSPAALANTGELFF. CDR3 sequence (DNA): TGTGCCAGCAGCCCGGCGGCATTAGCGAACACCGGGGAGCTGTTTTTT.

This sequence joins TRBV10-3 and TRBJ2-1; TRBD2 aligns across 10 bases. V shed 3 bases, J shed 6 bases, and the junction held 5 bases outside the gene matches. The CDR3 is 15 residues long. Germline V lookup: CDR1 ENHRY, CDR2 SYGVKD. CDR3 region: CAISDQLAGLNEQFF. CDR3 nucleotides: TGTGCCATCAGTGACCAACTAGCGGGGCTCAATGAGCAGTTCTTC.

CDR3 DNA sequence: TGTGCCAGCAGCTCCGCAGGGGGGATCACTGAAGCTTTCTTT. Protein product: CASSSAGGITEAFF. The chain combines TRBV11-2 with TRBJ1-1, with TRBD1 matching 7 bases. V shed 4 bases and J 4 bases; nucleotides not matched to a gene: 6. The CDR3 spans 14 residues. Germline V gene lookup returns CDR1 SGHAT and CDR2 FQNNGV.

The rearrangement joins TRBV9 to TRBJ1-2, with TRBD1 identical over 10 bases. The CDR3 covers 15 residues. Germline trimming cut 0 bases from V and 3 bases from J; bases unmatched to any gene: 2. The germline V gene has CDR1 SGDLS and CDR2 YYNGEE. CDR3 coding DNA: TGTGCCAGCAGCGTAGACGGGACAGGGGACTATGGCTACACCTTC. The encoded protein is CASSVDGTGDYGYTF.

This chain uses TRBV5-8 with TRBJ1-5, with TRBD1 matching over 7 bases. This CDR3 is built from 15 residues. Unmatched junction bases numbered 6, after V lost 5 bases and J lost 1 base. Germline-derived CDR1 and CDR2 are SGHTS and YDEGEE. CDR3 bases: TGTGCCAGCAGGAAGGACAGGTTGAGCAATCAGCCCCAGCATTTT. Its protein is CASRKDRLSNQPQHF.